This TCR beta chain was captured in a study of control samples from healthy donors and cancer patients. V dropped 6 bases and J dropped 5; count of bases not matched to a gene: 12. The CDR3 totals 16 residues. CDR1 is KGHSH, CDR2 LQKENI, per germline. TCRdb's table, derived via immunoSEQ multiplex PCR, lists solely in-frame clones and lacks some. Of 60,000 to 70,000 clones listed, approximately 85% are singletons. The rearrangement uses TRBV18 and TRBJ2-7; 11 nucleotides align to TRBD2. The TCR was taken from a man in his forties in good health. The source material was blood. CDR3 bases: TGTGCCAGCTCGTTGGATATTACTAGCGGGAGTCACGAGCAGTACTTC. This codes for CASSLDITSGSHEQYF.